This section outlines one T cell receptor beta chain sequence together with its context. The antigen it binds to is not known. No quality values exist for individual bases; no much larger clone is one base distant. The CDR3 covers 15 residues, taking in both the cysteine and the phenylalanine. The entry retains the CDR3 DNA only, 45 bases that are in frame from base 1. Reading the germline V gene gives CDR1 SGHTA and CDR2 FQGNSA. V loses 2 bases of germline sequence and J loses 0 bases, and the interval between the two ends is 8 bases. This sample stems from a study of blood T cell repertoires in COVID-19 (dated by TCRdb to 2018 to 2021). Regarding the research as a whole: Collaborator samples came from the United States, Italy and Spain and covered acute and convalescent phases of COVID-19. Where HLA class I and class II types were available, the types were taken from metadata supplied by the sample provider, not from assay-based typing. The repertoires were released in a freely available public database intended as a resource for research on the immune response to SARS-CoV-2. Deeply sampled blood TCRbeta repertoires from subjects exposed to, actively infected with, or recovered from COVID-19 were included in the dataset. The prospective study material was composed of cDNA or gDNA derived from T cells, B-cell-depleted T cells, or PBMCs. Samples came from the ongoing ImmuneRACE study (first 160 participants) plus 1,254 subjects from 6 global collaborators. Nearly every sample came with metadata listing a de-identified subject ID, COVID-19 status, age in years and sex.

TCRbeta CDR3 regions were amplified from genomic DNA using the immunoSEQ Assay, a bias-controlled multiplex PCR. In the original analysis: Nucleated cell counts per sample were estimated from amplification of reference gene primers within the assay. To quantify the absolute abundance of each unique TCRbeta CDR3 rearrangement, sequence reads were collapsed and filtered. For each sample, productive Simpson clonality was calculated by taking the square root of Simpson's diversity index across productive rearrangements. TCRdb took this table from immuneACCESS and kept in-frame rearrangements with V and J called. Such tables lack part of the clones; where checked against another copy, unresolved V genes explain under half of the gap, and the rest is unexplained. D and trimming were read from the DNA, whereas the V and J calls and clone size are those reported in that table. This sample comprises 200,000 to 300,000 clones, 88% of them detected only once. Jointly, the top ten make up about 4.1% of the sample.

What the study reported, not specific to this receptor: Clinical and demographic metadata were provided uncurated, with the amount varying by source and participant.

Samples from volunteer blood donors who had recovered from COVID-19 were contributed by a second Seattle source. Collaborating institutions collected whole blood in K2EDTA tubes following their own protocols. For TCRbeta analysis, collaborator samples were shipped as frozen whole blood, as isolated PBMCs, or as DNA extracted from either sample type. The rearranged chain carries TRBV7-2 and TRBJ2-1; no confident D gene assignment can be made. Sequencing used peripheral blood. The sequence was obtained from a man aged 55 to 69 who had recovered from COVID-19. Here is the DNA: TGTGCCAGCAGCTTACAGTTAAGCTCCTACAATGAGCAGTTCTTC. It translates to CASSLQLSSYNEQFF. With all but the CDR3 taken from the reference TRBV7-2 and TRBJ2-1 genes, the full variable domain is: GAGVSQSPSNKVTEKGKDVELRCDPISGHTALYWYRQSLGQGLEFLIYFQGNSAPDKSGLPSDRFSAERTGGSVSTLTIQRTQQEDSAVYLCASSLQLSSYNEQFFGPGTRLTVL.